The present entry profiles one T cell receptor beta chain with its context. As yet, its antigen is unknown. The sample has other DNA sequences that encode this CDR3 too. This specimen comes from a study of T cell responses to AZD1222 COVID-19 vaccine. Profiled with immunoSEQ multiplex PCR; TCRdb holds only in-frame clones, not every one. The top ten clones hold 4% to 5.5% of a sample with 84,000 or so clones, around 90% of them seen once. The germline CDR1 and CDR2 sequences are MNHEY and SVGAGI. This CDR3 region has 15 residues. V lost 2 bases to trimming and J lost 1 base, with 6 bases between them. Study outcomes and limitations: AZD1222 recipients seropositive at baseline numbered only 5 or 6. It was only after the peak T cell response that any repertoires were sampled. Clonal diversity may have been underestimated, and the donors were mostly white British, with more females than males. Increased Spike-specific TCR breadth and depth were observed after two AZD1222 doses.

The V call is TRBV6-5, the J call TRBJ1-6; D gene ambiguous. This receptor was identified in an adult in good health. The specimen comprised peripheral blood, sampled on day 0 of MenACWY control vaccination. CDR3 coding DNA: TGTGCCAGCAGTTACGCGGATTCCTATAATTCACCCCTCCACTTT. Translation gives CASSYADSYNSPLHF.